A selection of T cell receptor beta chains follows, all from one sample in a study of shared clonotypes between healthy human individuals. Some clones are missing from TCRdb's copy, which holds only in-frame ones; the method was immunoSEQ multiplex PCR. The data show about 2.1 million clones, approximately 94% seen once. Sequencing was performed on naive CD8+ T cells from PBMCs. The receptors stem from a man aged 18 to 29 in good health. Some clones in this sample may be carry-over from other donors' samples. Both conserved end residues are part of each CDR3. A D gene is named only where the DNA matches it firmly. Clone size appears in some rows only: once, few, many, or a class for an expanded clone.

size,V,J,D,CDR3,DNA
.,TRBV29-1,TRBJ1-1,.,CSACKNTEAFF,TGCAGCGCTTGCAAAAACACTGAAGCTTTCTTT
.,TRBV28,TRBJ1-5,.,CASSLSSGPRRNNQPQHF,TGTGCCAGCAGTTTATCATCTGGGCCCCGTCGTAACAATCAGCCCCAGCATTTT
.,TRBV15,TRBJ2-1,TRBD2,CATSRRRGSGADNEQFF,TGTGCCACCAGCAGGCGGAGGGGTAGCGGGGCGGACAATGAGCAGTTCTTC
once,TRBV7-9,TRBJ2-7,TRBD2,CASSFGREGFYEQYF,TGTGCCAGCAGCTTTGGGCGGGAGGGCTTTTACGAGCAGTACTTC
.,TRBV5-1,TRBJ2-7,.,CASSFQGVFYEQYF,TGCGCCAGCAGCTTCCAGGGTGTTTTCTACGAGCAGTACTTC
.,TRBV7-2,TRBJ2-1,.,CASSLLAHEQFF,TGTGCCAGCAGCCTTCTGGCCCATGAGCAGTTCTTC
.,TRBV7-9,TRBJ1-1,.,CASSSVLEINTEAFF,TGTGCCAGCAGCTCGGTCCTTGAAATTAACACTGAAGCTTTCTTT
.,TRBV5-6,TRBJ2-1,.,CASSLDGQSNEQFF,TGTGCCAGCAGCTTGGATGGACAGTCCAATGAGCAGTTCTTC
.,TRBV4-2,TRBJ1-3,.,CASSQEDISGNTIYF,TGTGCCAGCAGCCAAGAGGACATCTCTGGAAACACCATATATTTT
.,TRBV7-9,TRBJ2-7,.,CASSLGVYDPYEQYF,TGTGCCAGCAGCCTCGGGGTATACGATCCCTACGAGCAGTACTTC
.,TRBV7-9,TRBJ1-2,.,CASSPGDYGYTF,TGTGCCAGCAGCCCGGGTGACTATGGCTACACCTTC
.,TRBV7-9,TRBJ2-7,.,CASSPPGVGSYEQYF,TGTGCCAGCAGCCCACCGGGCGTTGGTTCCTACGAGCAGTACTTC
.,TRBV28,TRBJ2-1,TRBD2,CASSLKREGLHEQFF,TGTGCCAGCAGTTTAAAGCGGGAGGGCCTCCATGAGCAGTTCTTC
.,TRBV11-2,TRBJ2-1,TRBD2,CASSLGGLVVYNEQFF,TGTGCCAGCAGCTTAGGAGGACTAGTAGTCTACAATGAGCAGTTCTTC
.,TRBV27,TRBJ2-1,TRBD2,CASSYDGTTYNEQFF,TGTGCCAGCAGTTACGACGGGACTACCTACAATGAGCAGTTCTTC
.,TRBV9,TRBJ1-1,.,CASSVQGGATEAFF,TGTGCCAGCAGCGTGCAGGGCGGTGCCACTGAAGCTTTCTTT
.,TRBV28,TRBJ2-3,TRBD2,CASSSGAGNGLAGGTDTQYF,TGTGCCAGCAGTAGCGGGGCGGGGAACGGGCTAGCGGGAGGCACAGATACGCAGTATTTT
.,TRBV7-7,TRBJ2-7,TRBD1,CASSAGQGHYYEQYF,TGTGCCAGCAGCGCAGGACAGGGACATTACTACGAGCAGTACTTC
.,TRBV28,TRBJ1-1,.,CASSLIAGQKNTEAFF,TGTGCCAGCAGTTTAATAGCCGGGCAGAAGAACACTGAAGCTTTCTTT
.,TRBV27,TRBJ2-1,TRBD1,CASSLYRGSYNEQFF,TGTGCCAGCAGTCTGTACAGGGGTTCCTACAATGAGCAGTTCTTC
.,TRBV14,TRBJ2-7,.,CASNTGGRGSREQYF,TGTGCCAGCAACACAGGCGGACGGGGAAGTAGGGAGCAGTACTTC
.,TRBV15,TRBJ2-3,TRBD2,CATSRGGKVAGASDTQYF,TGTGCCACCAGCAGAGGGGGGAAGGTAGCGGGAGCTTCAGATACGCAGTATTTT
.,TRBV9,TRBJ2-7,TRBD2,CASAPGLADYEQYF,TGTGCCAGCGCCCCGGGACTAGCGGATTACGAGCAGTACTTC
.,TRBV7-9,TRBJ1-2,TRBD1,CASTLGTDYGYTF,TGTGCCAGCACATTAGGGACAGACTATGGCTACACCTTC
.,TRBV27,TRBJ1-1,TRBD1,CASSARDQGAWTEAFF,TGTGCCAGCAGCGCCCGGGATCAGGGGGCCTGGACTGAAGCTTTCTTT
.,TRBV4-2,TRBJ2-7,.,CASSQEVGAGYEQYF,TGTGCCAGCAGCCAAGAGGTGGGCGCTGGGTACGAGCAGTACTTC
once,TRBV6-1,TRBJ2-7,.,CASSGLDVGQYF,TGTGCCAGCAGTGGACTAGACGTTGGGCAGTACTTC
.,TRBV28,TRBJ2-7,.,CASSLLPGEQYF,TGTGCCAGCAGTTTATTGCCAGGGGAGCAGTACTTC
.,TRBV7-9,TRBJ2-7,TRBD1,CASSLGTGTAEQYF,TGTGCCAGCAGCTTAGGGACTGGGACAGCCGAGCAGTACTTC
.,TRBV9,TRBJ1-1,.,CASSRTANTEAFF,TGTGCCAGCAGCAGGACGGCGAACACTGAAGCTTTCTTT
.,TRBV7-6,TRBJ2-1,TRBD1,CASSHNRGAYNEQFF,TGTGCCAGCAGCCACAACAGGGGAGCTTACAATGAGCAGTTCTTC
.,TRBV19,TRBJ1-1,.,CASRGIEAFF,TGTGCCAGTAGAGGCATTGAAGCTTTCTTT
.,TRBV29-1,TRBJ2-6,.,CSVVIAGANVLTF,TGCAGCGTTGTAATAGCTGGGGCCAACGTCCTGACTTTC
.,TRBV2,TRBJ2-5,.,CASSDKTAPRGTQYF,TGTGCCAGCAGTGATAAGACAGCCCCCCGGGGGACCCAGTACTTC
.,TRBV18,TRBJ2-5,.,CASSSAPGRKETQYF,TGTGCCAGCTCATCGGCACCGGGACGGAAAGAGACCCAGTACTTC
.,TRBV27,TRBJ2-7,.,CASSLRGTDPYEQYF,TGTGCCAGCAGTTTACGCGGGACAGATCCTTACGAGCAGTACTTC
.,TRBV5-1,TRBJ2-3,.,CASSFKATRTDTQYF,TGCGCCAGCAGCTTCAAAGCTACTCGCACAGATACGCAGTATTTT
.,TRBV25-1,TRBJ2-1,.,CASSAQKEDNEQFF,TGTGCCAGCAGTGCCCAGAAAGAGGACAATGAGCAGTTCTTC
.,TRBV11-2,TRBJ2-1,.,CASSLEGRLEHEQFF,TGTGCCAGCAGCTTAGAGGGACGGCTGGAGCATGAGCAGTTCTTC